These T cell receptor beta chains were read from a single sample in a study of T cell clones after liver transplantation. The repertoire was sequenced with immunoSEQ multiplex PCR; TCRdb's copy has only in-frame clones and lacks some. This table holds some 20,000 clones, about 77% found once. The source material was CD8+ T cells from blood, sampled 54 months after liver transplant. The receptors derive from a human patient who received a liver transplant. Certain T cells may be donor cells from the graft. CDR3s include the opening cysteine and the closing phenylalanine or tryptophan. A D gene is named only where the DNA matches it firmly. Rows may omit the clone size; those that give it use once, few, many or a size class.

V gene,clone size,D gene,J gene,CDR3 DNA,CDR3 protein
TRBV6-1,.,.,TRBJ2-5,TGTGCCAGCAGTGAAAGAGTGGTGCAAGAGACCCAGTACTTC,CASSERVVQETQYF
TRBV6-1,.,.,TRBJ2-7,TGTGCCACTTCGGGGGTCGAATCTTACGAGCAGTACTTC,CATSGVESYEQYF
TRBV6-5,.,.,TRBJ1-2,TGTGCCAGCAGGCCAAATCAGGGCTACACCTTC,CASRPNQGYTF
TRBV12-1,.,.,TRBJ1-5,TGTGCCAGCAGCTCCTCAGGGATCCTCTCCATTGTTAGCAATCAGCCCCAGCATTTT,CASSSSGILSIVSNQPQHF
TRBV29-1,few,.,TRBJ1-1,TGCAGCGTTGAAGTGGGGGGACTGAACACTGAAGCTTTCTTT,CSVEVGGLNTEAFF
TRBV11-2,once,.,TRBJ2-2,TGTGCCAGCAGCTTTGGCAGGGGAGACACCGGGGAGCTGTTTTTT,CASSFGRGDTGELFF
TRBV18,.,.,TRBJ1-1,TGTGCCAGCTCACCAAGAGACGGCATTGAAGCTTTCTTT,CASSPRDGIEAFF
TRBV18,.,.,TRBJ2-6,TGTGCCAGCTCACCTATACAGGGCGGTATATCTGGGGCCAACGTCCTGACTTTC,CASSPIQGGISGANVLTF
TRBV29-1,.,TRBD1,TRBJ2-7,TGCAGCGTTGAAGCGGGACAGGGAGATGGAGAGCAGTACTTC,CSVEAGQGDGEQYF
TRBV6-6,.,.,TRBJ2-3,TGTGCCAGCAGATTACCAGGGGATTCTAGCACAGATACGCAGTATTTT,CASRLPGDSSTDTQYF
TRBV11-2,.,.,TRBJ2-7,TGTGCCAGCAGCCTAGCTGTAGGAAAATTGTGGGACGAGCAGTACTTC,CASSLAVGKLWDEQYF
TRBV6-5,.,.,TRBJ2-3,TGTGCCAGCAGTTACGGGACATACACAGATACGCAGTATTTT,CASSYGTYTDTQYF
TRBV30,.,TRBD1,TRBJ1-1,TGTGCCTGGAGCGCCCAGGGACAGGGGATCTCGGATTTTAGGAACACTGAAGCTTTCTTT,CAWSAQGQGISDFRNTEAFF
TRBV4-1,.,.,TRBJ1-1,TGCGCCAGCAGCCAAGATGGCAGGGGGAACACTGAAGCTTTCTTT,CASSQDGRGNTEAFF
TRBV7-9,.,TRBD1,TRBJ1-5,TGTGCCAGCAGCTTAGGGGCCGGGACAGGGGATCAGCCCCAGCATTTT,CASSLGAGTGDQPQHF
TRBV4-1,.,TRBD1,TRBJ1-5,TGCGCCAGCAGCCACGGACAGGGAAGTCAGCCCCAGCATTTT,CASSHGQGSQPQHF
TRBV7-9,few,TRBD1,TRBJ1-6,TGTGCCAGCAGCGAGGGACAGGGTTTAGATTCACCCCTCCACTTT,CASSEGQGLDSPLHF
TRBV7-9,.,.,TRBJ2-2,TGTGCCAGCAGCATATTAGGACAGATTGGAACCGGGGAGCTGTTTTTT,CASSILGQIGTGELFF
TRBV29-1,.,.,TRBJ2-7,TGCAGCGTTGAACGGGCGTCCGAGCAGTACTTC,CSVERASEQYF
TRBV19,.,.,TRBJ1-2,TGTGCCAGTAGTGCAGGGTCGGGATATGGCTACACCTTC,CASSAGSGYGYTF
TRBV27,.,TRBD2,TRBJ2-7,TGTGCCACCTTACACGGTAGCGGGGGCTCCTACGAGCAGTACTTC,CATLHGSGGSYEQYF
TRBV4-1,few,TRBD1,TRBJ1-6,TGCGCCAGCAGCCACCTGACCGGGACAGATAATTCACCCCTCCACTTT,CASSHLTGTDNSPLHF
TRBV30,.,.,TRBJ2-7,TGTGCCTGGAGTGTCCACAGGGACTTCGAGCAGTACTTC,CAWSVHRDFEQYF
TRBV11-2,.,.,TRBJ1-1,TGTGCCAGCAGCTTAACTCGGGGTTGGGACACTGAAGCTTTCTTT,CASSLTRGWDTEAFF
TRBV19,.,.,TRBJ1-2,TGTGCCACCACTCCGACGGGGGAGGATGGCTACACCTTC,CATTPTGEDGYTF
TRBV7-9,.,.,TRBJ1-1,TGTGCCAGCAGCCCTACAGGCGTCGCTGAAGCTTTCTTT,CASSPTGVAEAFF
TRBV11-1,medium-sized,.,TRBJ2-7,TGTGCCAGCAGCTCCGGACAGACCAGCTTCTACGAGCAGTACTTC,CASSSGQTSFYEQYF
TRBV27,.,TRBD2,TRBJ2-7,TGTGCCAGCAGTCTGACTAGCGGGGTTACCTACGAGCAGTACTTC,CASSLTSGVTYEQYF
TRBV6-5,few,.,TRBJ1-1,TGTGCCAGCAGTTACGGCGGAGATTCTGAAGCTTTCTTT,CASSYGGDSEAFF
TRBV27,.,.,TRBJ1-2,TGTGCCAGCAGTTTAGGGGCAGGACTTTACTATGGCTACACCTTC,CASSLGAGLYYGYTF
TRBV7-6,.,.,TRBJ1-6,TGTGCCAGCAGCTTAGGGGGTGTGGTGGGGTCACCCCTCCACTTT,CASSLGGVVGSPLHF
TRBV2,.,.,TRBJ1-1,TGTGCCAGTTTCACCCTTACAGGTACCACTGAAGCTTTCTTT,CASFTLTGTTEAFF